A selection of T cell receptor beta chains follows, all from one sample in a study of cytomegalovirus exposure and HLA in healthy donors. The data were produced by immunoSEQ multiplex PCR, yet TCRdb's version contains in-frame clones alone and is incomplete. The sample consists of about 140,000 clones, over 75% of them appearing once. The specimen sequenced was PBMCs. These receptor sequences come from a woman in her forties in good health and CMV-seronegative. Both conserved end residues are part of each CDR3. Fields, in order: D gene, V gene, clone size, J gene, CDR3 DNA, CDR3 protein. A D gene is named only where the DNA matches it firmly. Clone size is not always given. Where it is, it says once, few, many or a class for expanded clones.

d_call: -
v_call: TRBV13
clone_size: -
j_call: TRBJ2-5
cdr3_nt: TGTGCCAGCAGCTTATCTCCTTTTGATAGCGCCTACCAAGAGACCCAGTACTTC
cdr3_aa: CASSLSPFDSAYQETQYF

d_call: -
v_call: TRBV6-1
clone_size: -
j_call: TRBJ1-1
cdr3_nt: TGTGCCAGCAGTGAAGCGATAACAGGGACGGGGTTGAACACTGAAGCTTTCTTT
cdr3_aa: CASSEAITGTGLNTEAFF

d_call: TRBD2
v_call: TRBV28
clone_size: -
j_call: TRBJ2-7
cdr3_nt: TGTGCCATCCTAACCGGGGCTAGCGGGAGCAGCGAGCAGTACTTC
cdr3_aa: CAILTGASGSSEQYF

d_call: -
v_call: TRBV27
clone_size: once
j_call: TRBJ2-7
cdr3_nt: TGTGCCAGCAGTTCCTCCTACGAGCAGTACTTC
cdr3_aa: CASSSSYEQYF

d_call: -
v_call: TRBV6-6
clone_size: -
j_call: TRBJ1-5
cdr3_nt: TGTGCCAGCCTCTGGGGGGGAGAGCAGCCCCAGCATTTT
cdr3_aa: CASLWGGEQPQHF

d_call: TRBD2
v_call: TRBV5-1
clone_size: -
j_call: TRBJ2-7
cdr3_nt: TGCGCCAGCAGCTTGGGCTTTGGCGGGAGCTCCTACGAGCAGTACTTC
cdr3_aa: CASSLGFGGSSYEQYF

d_call: TRBD2
v_call: TRBV7-2
clone_size: -
j_call: TRBJ2-1
cdr3_nt: TGTGCCAGCAGCGCACTAGCGGGGGACTCCTACAATGAGCAGTTCTTC
cdr3_aa: CASSALAGDSYNEQFF

d_call: -
v_call: TRBV19
clone_size: -
j_call: TRBJ2-1
cdr3_nt: TGTGCCAGTACCCAGGGGAGCTCCTACAATGAGCAGTTCTTC
cdr3_aa: CASTQGSSYNEQFF

d_call: -
v_call: TRBV5-1
clone_size: -
j_call: TRBJ2-3
cdr3_nt: TGCGCCAGCAGCTTGGGGATACTAGCAGATAGCACAGATACGCAGTATTTT
cdr3_aa: CASSLGILADSTDTQYF

d_call: TRBD2
v_call: TRBV5-1
clone_size: -
j_call: TRBJ2-5
cdr3_nt: TGCGCCAGCAGCTTGGAACTAGCGGGAGGGCCGGAGACCCAGTACTTC
cdr3_aa: CASSLELAGGPETQYF

d_call: -
v_call: TRBV11-2
clone_size: -
j_call: TRBJ2-7
cdr3_nt: TGTGCCAGCAGCTTGCGCCTAGAGAAATGGAACGAGCAGTACTTC
cdr3_aa: CASSLRLEKWNEQYF

d_call: -
v_call: TRBV21-1
clone_size: -
j_call: TRBJ2-7
cdr3_nt: TGTGCCAGCAGCAAGGGGAGACAGGAGATATCCTACGAGCAGTACTTC
cdr3_aa: CASSKGRQEISYEQYF

d_call: TRBD2
v_call: TRBV7-8
clone_size: -
j_call: TRBJ2-1
cdr3_nt: TGTGCCAGCACCCCCCCTAGCGGGGTGAACAATGAGCAGTTCTTC
cdr3_aa: CASTPPSGVNNEQFF

d_call: TRBD2
v_call: TRBV27
clone_size: -
j_call: TRBJ2-1
cdr3_nt: TGTGCCAGCAGGGGGACTAGCAGGATGATGAGCTCCTACAATGAGCAGTTCTTC
cdr3_aa: CASRGTSRMMSSYNEQFF

d_call: -
v_call: TRBV6-6
clone_size: -
j_call: TRBJ2-3
cdr3_nt: TGTGCCAGCAGTTACTCGGTACGGGACTTCACAGATACGCAGTATTTT
cdr3_aa: CASSYSVRDFTDTQYF

d_call: -
v_call: TRBV7-7
clone_size: -
j_call: TRBJ2-3
cdr3_nt: TGTGCTAGCAGCTTAGCGGCGGGTGATACGCAGTATTTT
cdr3_aa: CASSLAAGDTQYF

d_call: -
v_call: TRBV7-3
clone_size: -
j_call: TRBJ1-5
cdr3_nt: TGTGCCAGCAGTCTAAAGGCGGCAGGAGGCGACTATAGCAATCAGCCCCAGCATTTT
cdr3_aa: CASSLKAAGGDYSNQPQHF

d_call: -
v_call: TRBV5-5
clone_size: once
j_call: TRBJ1-2
cdr3_nt: TGTGCCAGCGGACCGAGCGGTAACTATGGCTACACCTTC
cdr3_aa: CASGPSGNYGYTF

d_call: TRBD2
v_call: TRBV19
clone_size: -
j_call: TRBJ2-7
cdr3_nt: TGTGCCAGTAAATTGACTAGCGGGAGAAGTGAGCAGTACTTC
cdr3_aa: CASKLTSGRSEQYF

d_call: TRBD1
v_call: TRBV19
clone_size: once
j_call: TRBJ1-5
cdr3_nt: TGTGCCACTACGGACAGGGTGAGCAATCAGCCCCAGCATTTT
cdr3_aa: CATTDRVSNQPQHF

d_call: -
v_call: TRBV9
clone_size: -
j_call: TRBJ2-2
cdr3_nt: TGTGCCAGCAGCGTACTTAGCCTGGATAACACCGGGGAGCTGTTTTTT
cdr3_aa: CASSVLSLDNTGELFF

d_call: -
v_call: TRBV5-4
clone_size: -
j_call: TRBJ2-5
cdr3_nt: TGTGCCAGCAGCCCTCCAGCGGGTGGAGGAGAGACCCAGTACTTC
cdr3_aa: CASSPPAGGGETQYF

d_call: TRBD2
v_call: TRBV2
clone_size: -
j_call: TRBJ2-7
cdr3_nt: TGTGCCAGCGTGCGGCGGGAGCCCTACGAGCAGTACTTC
cdr3_aa: CASVRREPYEQYF

d_call: TRBD1
v_call: TRBV28
clone_size: -
j_call: TRBJ2-7
cdr3_nt: TGTGCCAGCAGTTTACCCCCTGGGACAGGGAAAAACGAGCAGTACTTC
cdr3_aa: CASSLPPGTGKNEQYF

d_call: -
v_call: TRBV28
clone_size: few
j_call: TRBJ1-2
cdr3_nt: TGTGCCAGCAGAGACGACACTAACTATGGCTACACCTTC
cdr3_aa: CASRDDTNYGYTF

d_call: TRBD1
v_call: TRBV29-1
clone_size: once
j_call: TRBJ2-7
cdr3_nt: TGCAGCGTTGAGGACGGGACAGGAACGGACGAGCAGTACTTC
cdr3_aa: CSVEDGTGTDEQYF

d_call: TRBD2
v_call: TRBV5-1
clone_size: once
j_call: TRBJ2-3
cdr3_nt: TGCGCCAGCAGCCTCGGCGCTAGCGGGATAACAGATACGCAGTATTTT
cdr3_aa: CASSLGASGITDTQYF

d_call: -
v_call: TRBV10-1
clone_size: once
j_call: TRBJ2-3
cdr3_nt: TGCGCCAGCAGGGGGGGATTCACAGATACGCAGTATTTT
cdr3_aa: CASRGGFTDTQYF

d_call: -
v_call: TRBV10-3
clone_size: few
j_call: TRBJ1-2
cdr3_nt: TGTGCCATCAGTGCCTCTCGTCCTTATGGCTACACCTTC
cdr3_aa: CAISASRPYGYTF

d_call: TRBD1
v_call: TRBV11-2
clone_size: -
j_call: TRBJ2-7
cdr3_nt: TGTGCCAGCAGCTTAGCTGCAGGGGGCGCGTCCTACGAGCAGTACTTC
cdr3_aa: CASSLAAGGASYEQYF

d_call: TRBD1
v_call: TRBV27
clone_size: few
j_call: TRBJ2-7
cdr3_nt: TGTGCCAGCAGTTTCGGGACAGCTCGTAATGTCTACGAGCAGTACTTC
cdr3_aa: CASSFGTARNVYEQYF

d_call: -
v_call: TRBV6-5
clone_size: -
j_call: TRBJ1-2
cdr3_nt: TGTGCCAGCAGTTACGCCAGGAACTATGGCTACACCTTC
cdr3_aa: CASSYARNYGYTF

d_call: -
v_call: TRBV10-3
clone_size: -
j_call: TRBJ1-2
cdr3_nt: TGTGCCATCAGTGTTCAGGGCTATGGCTACACCTTC
cdr3_aa: CAISVQGYGYTF

d_call: -
v_call: TRBV30
clone_size: -
j_call: TRBJ1-6
cdr3_nt: TGTGCCTGGAGTGGCAGTACGCCAAGCTCCTATAATTCACCCCTCCACTTT
cdr3_aa: CAWSGSTPSSYNSPLHF

d_call: -
v_call: TRBV5-1
clone_size: -
j_call: TRBJ2-7
cdr3_nt: TGCGCCAGCAGCTTGGACAGGGGAGGCGGCGAGCAGTACTTC
cdr3_aa: CASSLDRGGGEQYF

d_call: -
v_call: TRBV9
clone_size: -
j_call: TRBJ1-3
cdr3_nt: TGTGCCAGCAGCGTACAGTCCGACTCTGGAAACACCATATATTTT
cdr3_aa: CASSVQSDSGNTIYF

d_call: -
v_call: TRBV7-2
clone_size: -
j_call: TRBJ2-7
cdr3_nt: TGTGCCAGCAGCCTACAGGGCTACGAGCAGTACTTC
cdr3_aa: CASSLQGYEQYF

d_call: TRBD1
v_call: TRBV7-9
clone_size: -
j_call: TRBJ1-2
cdr3_nt: TGTGCCAGCAGCCTTGGGACAGATCCTTATGGCTACACCTTC
cdr3_aa: CASSLGTDPYGYTF

d_call: -
v_call: TRBV11-2
clone_size: -
j_call: TRBJ1-4
cdr3_nt: TGTGCCAGCAGCTTAGCCGGGTGGGAAAAACTGTTTTTT
cdr3_aa: CASSLAGWEKLFF

d_call: -
v_call: TRBV7-2
clone_size: -
j_call: TRBJ2-1
cdr3_nt: TGTGCCAGCAGCCCGGGACTCCGAGAAAATGAGCAGTTCTTC
cdr3_aa: CASSPGLRENEQFF

d_call: TRBD2
v_call: TRBV5-1
clone_size: -
j_call: TRBJ2-5
cdr3_nt: TGCGCCAGCAGCTTGGCCGGGACTAGAGAGACCCAGTACTTC
cdr3_aa: CASSLAGTRETQYF

d_call: -
v_call: TRBV11-3
clone_size: -
j_call: TRBJ2-1
cdr3_nt: TGTGCCAGCAGCTCCTTGGGTAGCGGTGAGCAGTTCTTC
cdr3_aa: CASSSLGSGEQFF

d_call: -
v_call: TRBV13
clone_size: -
j_call: TRBJ1-1
cdr3_nt: TGTGCCAGCAGCTTAGGCCGCAGGCTCCTGAACACTGAAGCTTTCTTT
cdr3_aa: CASSLGRRLLNTEAFF

d_call: -
v_call: TRBV5-1
clone_size: -
j_call: TRBJ2-1
cdr3_nt: TGCGCCAGCAGCCCCTCGAGCGATACCTACAATGAGCAGTTCTTC
cdr3_aa: CASSPSSDTYNEQFF

d_call: -
v_call: TRBV30
clone_size: -
j_call: TRBJ1-3
cdr3_nt: TGTGCCCGTGACACGGCCTCTGGAAACACCATATATTTT
cdr3_aa: CARDTASGNTIYF

d_call: -
v_call: TRBV19
clone_size: -
j_call: TRBJ1-2
cdr3_nt: TGTGCCAGTAGTAACCCCGGGTTATACTATGGCTACACCTTC
cdr3_aa: CASSNPGLYYGYTF